Sequencing of this TCR beta chain was carried out in a study of blood T cell repertoires in COVID-19. This CDR3 spans 14 amino acids. Germline V CDR1 and CDR2: MDHEN, SYDVKM. Between the trimmed V and J ends, which lost 7 bases and 4 bases, there was a span of 11 bases. The table came from immunoSEQ multiplex PCR; TCRdb's copy has only in-frame clones and leaves some out. The table includes 150,000 to 200,000 clones, 86% detected once. The receptor was isolated from a man aged 65 to 85 with acute or convalescent COVID-19. Sequences were obtained from peripheral blood. The rearrangement joins TRBV28 to TRBJ2-6, with TRBD2 as a possible D gene (5 bases). CDR3 region: CASKRVSGANVLTF. Here the CDR3 DNA reads TGTGCCAGCAAGAGGGTCTCCGGGGCCAACGTCCTGACTTTC.